This T cell receptor (beta chain) comes out of a study of blood T cell repertoires in COVID-19. Original methodology: The assay estimated nucleated cells by amplifying reference gene primers. TCRdb's copy holds only in-frame clones and misses some; the assay was immunoSEQ multiplex PCR. The DNA gave D and trimming, while V, J and clone size come from that table. The profile covers 300,000 to 450,000 clones, with about 90% appearing a single time and approximately 0.93% taken by the ten largest. CDR3 length: 16 amino acids. V lost 4 bases, J lost 3 bases, and 10 bases stayed unmatched. Germline CDR1 is MNHEY and CDR2 is SVGAGI. Two negative PCRs, clearance, or symptom resolution characterized the recovered Cohort 3 donors.

The specimen sequenced was PBMCs or T cells enriched from blood (not recorded which). J is TRBJ2-7 and V is TRBV6-5; 9 bases align to TRBD1. This receptor was obtained from a woman younger than 45 who had recovered from COVID-19. This CDR3 reads CASSSERQGDGYEQYF. Here the CDR3 DNA reads TGTGCCAGCAGTTCCGAAAGACAGGGGGATGGCTACGAGCAGTACTTC.